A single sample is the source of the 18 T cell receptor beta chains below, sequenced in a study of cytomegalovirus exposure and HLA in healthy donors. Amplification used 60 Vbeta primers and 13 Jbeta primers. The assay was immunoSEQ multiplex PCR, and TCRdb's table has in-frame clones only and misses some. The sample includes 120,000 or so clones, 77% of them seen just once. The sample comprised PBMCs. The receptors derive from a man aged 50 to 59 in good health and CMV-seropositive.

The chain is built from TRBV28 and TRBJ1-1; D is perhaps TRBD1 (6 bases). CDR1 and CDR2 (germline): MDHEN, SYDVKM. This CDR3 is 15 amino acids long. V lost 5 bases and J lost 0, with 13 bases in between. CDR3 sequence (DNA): TGTGCCAGCAGTGAGGAGACAGGTATGAACACTGAAGCTTTCTTT. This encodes CASSEETGMNTEAFF.

The CDR3, as DNA: TGTGCCAGCACTAAACAGGGGACCGGGGCCAACGTCCTGACTTTC. Amino acids: CASTKQGTGANVLTF. This rearrangement joins TRBV27 to TRBJ2-6, with 7 bases matching TRBD1. There are 15 residues in the CDR3. In germline, CDR1 is MNHEY, CDR2 SMNVEV (reference sequence). V lost 7 bases and J lost 4; bases outside the gene matches: 7.

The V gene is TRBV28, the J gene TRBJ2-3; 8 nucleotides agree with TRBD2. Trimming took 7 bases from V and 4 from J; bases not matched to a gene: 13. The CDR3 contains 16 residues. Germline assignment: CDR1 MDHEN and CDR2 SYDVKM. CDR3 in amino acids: CASTIGGGGPPDTQYF. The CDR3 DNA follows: TGTGCCAGCACCATCGGGGGCGGGGGGCCGCCAGATACGCAGTATTTT. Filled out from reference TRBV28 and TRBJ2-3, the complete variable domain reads DVKVTQSSRYLVKRTGEKVFLECVQDMDHENMFWYRQDPGLGLRLIYFSYDVKMKEKGDIPEGYSVSREKKERFSLILESASTNQTSMYLCASTIGGGGPPDTQYFGPGTRLTVL.

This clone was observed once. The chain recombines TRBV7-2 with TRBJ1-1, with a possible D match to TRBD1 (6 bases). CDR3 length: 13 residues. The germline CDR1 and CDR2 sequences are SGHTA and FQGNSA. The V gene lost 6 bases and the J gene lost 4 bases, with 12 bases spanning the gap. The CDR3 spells CASSRGGFTEAFF. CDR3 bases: TGTGCCAGCAGTAGGGGGGGCTTCACTGAAGCTTTCTTT.

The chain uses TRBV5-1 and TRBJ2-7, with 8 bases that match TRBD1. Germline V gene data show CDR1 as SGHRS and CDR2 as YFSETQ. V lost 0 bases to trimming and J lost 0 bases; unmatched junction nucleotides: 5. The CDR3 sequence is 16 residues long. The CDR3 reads CASSLAGDRSSYEQYF. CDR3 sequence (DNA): TGCGCCAGCAGCTTGGCAGGGGACAGGAGCTCCTACGAGCAGTACTTC. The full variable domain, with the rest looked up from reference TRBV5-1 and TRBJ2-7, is KAGVTQTPRYLIKTRGQQVTLSCSPISGHRSVSWYQQTPGQGLQFLFEYFSETQRNKGNFPGRFSGRQFSNSRSEMNVSTLELGDSALYLCASSLAGDRSSYEQYFGPGTRLTVT.

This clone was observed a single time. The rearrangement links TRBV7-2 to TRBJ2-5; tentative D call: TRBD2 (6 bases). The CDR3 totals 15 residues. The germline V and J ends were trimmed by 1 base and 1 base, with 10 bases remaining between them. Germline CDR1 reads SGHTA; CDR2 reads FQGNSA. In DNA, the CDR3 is TGTGCCAGCAGCTTAGTGAGACTAGGCCAAGAGACCCAGTACTTC. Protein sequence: CASSLVRLGQETQYF.

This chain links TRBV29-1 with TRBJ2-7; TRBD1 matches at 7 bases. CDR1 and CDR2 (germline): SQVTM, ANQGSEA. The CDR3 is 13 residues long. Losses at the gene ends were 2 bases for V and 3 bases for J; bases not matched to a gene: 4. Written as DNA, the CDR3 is TGCAGCGTTGAAAAGGGACAGTACTACGAGCAGTACTTC. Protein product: CSVEKGQYYEQYF.

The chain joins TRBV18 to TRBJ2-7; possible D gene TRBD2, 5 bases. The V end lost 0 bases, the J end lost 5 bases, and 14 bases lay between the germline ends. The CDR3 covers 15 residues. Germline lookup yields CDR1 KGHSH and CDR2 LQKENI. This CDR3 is CASSPPAGWTNEQYF. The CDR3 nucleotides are TGTGCCAGCTCACCACCGGCGGGCTGGACGAACGAGCAGTACTTC.

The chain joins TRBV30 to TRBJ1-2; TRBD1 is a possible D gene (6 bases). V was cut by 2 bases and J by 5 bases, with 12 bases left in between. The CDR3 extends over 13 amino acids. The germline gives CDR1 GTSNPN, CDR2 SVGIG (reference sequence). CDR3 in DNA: TGTGCCTGGAGTCTCGCCCAGGGGTATGGCTACACCTTC. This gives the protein CAWSLAQGYGYTF.

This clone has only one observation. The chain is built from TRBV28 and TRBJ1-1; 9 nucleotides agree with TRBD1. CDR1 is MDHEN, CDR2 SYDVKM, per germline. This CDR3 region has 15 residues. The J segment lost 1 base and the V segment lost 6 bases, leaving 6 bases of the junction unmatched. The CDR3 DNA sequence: TGTGCCAGCAGACAGGGGGCCGCGGGGAACACTGAAGCTTTCTTT. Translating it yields CASRQGAAGNTEAFF.

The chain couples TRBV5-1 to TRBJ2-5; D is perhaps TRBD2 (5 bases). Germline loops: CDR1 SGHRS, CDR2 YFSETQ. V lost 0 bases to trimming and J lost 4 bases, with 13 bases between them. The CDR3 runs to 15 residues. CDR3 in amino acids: CASSLGPGIPETQYF. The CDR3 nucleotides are TGCGCCAGCAGCTTGGGGCCGGGGATCCCAGAGACCCAGTACTTC.

The CDR3 loop reads CASSRHGADTQYF. The CDR3, as DNA: TGCGCCAGCAGCCGTCACGGGGCAGATACGCAGTATTTT. The chain recombines TRBV4-3 with TRBJ2-3; the D gene is possibly TRBD2 (5 bases). Germline V gives CDR1 LGHNA, CDR2 YSLEER. The CDR3 extends over 13 amino acids. The germline V and J ends were trimmed by 4 bases and 4 bases, with 9 bases remaining between them.

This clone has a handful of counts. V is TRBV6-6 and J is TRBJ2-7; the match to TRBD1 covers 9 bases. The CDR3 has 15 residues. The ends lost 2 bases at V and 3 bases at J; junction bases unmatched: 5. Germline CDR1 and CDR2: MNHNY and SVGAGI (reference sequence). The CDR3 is CASSYVTGQGYEQYF. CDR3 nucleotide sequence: TGTGCCAGCAGTTACGTCACGGGACAGGGCTACGAGCAGTACTTC.

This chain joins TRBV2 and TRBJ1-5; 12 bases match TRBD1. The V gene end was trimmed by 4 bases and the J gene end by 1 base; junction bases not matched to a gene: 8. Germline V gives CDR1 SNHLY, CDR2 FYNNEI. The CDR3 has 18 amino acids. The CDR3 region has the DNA TGTGCCAGCAGTGGCGGGACAGGGGGCATGGGGAGCAATCAGCCCCAGCATTTT. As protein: CASSGGTGGMGSNQPQHF.

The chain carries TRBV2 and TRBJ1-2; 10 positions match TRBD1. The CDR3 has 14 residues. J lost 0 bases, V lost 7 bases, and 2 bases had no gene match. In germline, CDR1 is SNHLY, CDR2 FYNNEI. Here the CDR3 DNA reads TGTGCCAGCAACGGACAGGGGGCTAACTATGGCTACACCTTC. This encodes CASNGQGANYGYTF.

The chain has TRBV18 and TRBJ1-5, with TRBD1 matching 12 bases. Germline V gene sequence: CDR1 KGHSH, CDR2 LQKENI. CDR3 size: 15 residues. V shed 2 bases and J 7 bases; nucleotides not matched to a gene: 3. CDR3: CASSPGTGGRQPQHF. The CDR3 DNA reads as TGTGCCAGCTCACCAGGGACAGGGGGCCGACAGCCCCAGCATTTT.

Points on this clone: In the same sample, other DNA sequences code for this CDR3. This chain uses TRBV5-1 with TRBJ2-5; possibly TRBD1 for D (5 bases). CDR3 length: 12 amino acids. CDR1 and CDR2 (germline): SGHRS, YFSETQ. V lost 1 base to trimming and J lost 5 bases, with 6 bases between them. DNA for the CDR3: TGCGCCAGCAGCTTGAGGGGCGAGACCCAGTACTTC. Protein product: CASSLRGETQYF.

The CDR3 coding sequence is TGTGCCAGCAGCCCACCGGGACAGAGACACACTGAAGCTTTCTTT. As protein: CASSPPGQRHTEAFF. V is TRBV5-5 and J is TRBJ1-1, with TRBD1 matching 7 bases. The CDR3 spans 15 residues. Germline V gene sequence: CDR1 SGHKS, CDR2 YYEKEE (reference sequence). With V trimmed by 4 bases and J by 3 bases, 9 bases remained unmatched.